The 20 T cell receptor beta chains presented below share a single source sample, sequenced in a study of neurological immune-mediated disorders. Using its own MiXCR run on the 5' RACE reads, TCRdb lists one record per CDR3 protein. The data hold about 50,000 distinct CDR3 sequences, with about 9.3% observed a single time. The material sequenced was PBMCs. The receptors come from an older man with HTLV-1-associated myelopathy (HAM/TSP).

This clonotype was counted ten times or more. The rearrangement joins TRBV7-8 to TRBJ2-7, with 14 bases identical to TRBD2. CDR3 size: 17 residues. Germline CDR1 reads SGHVS; CDR2 reads FQNEAQ. After removal of 5 bases from V and 1 base from J, the junction contained 7 bases not matched to a gene. The CDR3 DNA reads TGTGCCAGCAGCCTCGGGACTAGCGGGAGTTGGTCCTACGAGCAGTACTTC. It encodes CASSLGTSGSWSYEQYF.

This clonotype was detected many times. V is TRBV5-5 and J is TRBJ2-3; no clear D gene. This CDR3 has 14 residues. CDR1 is SGHKS and CDR2 is YYEKEE in the germline V gene (reference sequence). The germline V and J ends were trimmed by 6 bases and 0 bases, with 11 bases remaining between them. The DNA for the CDR3 is TGTGCCAGCACCCGACTCGCCAGCACAGATACGCAGTATTTT. Translation: CASTRLASTDTQYF.

In regard to this clonotype: This sequence may be a read error, since a much larger clone differs from it by one base. The genes are TRBV6-6 and TRBJ2-1, with TRBD2 matching over 10 bases. The CDR3 totals 16 residues. Germline V gene data show CDR1 as MNHNY and CDR2 as SVGAGI (reference sequence). The CDR3, as DNA: TGTGTCAGCAGTACCCACAGCGGGAGGGGAGACAATGAGCAGTTCTTC. This translates into CVSSTHSGRGDNEQFF.

This clonotype was recorded many times. CDR3 sequence reads: CASSVGGRPYNEQFF. The CDR3 nucleotides read TGTGCCAGCAGCGTAGGCGGGAGGCCTTACAATGAGCAGTTCTTC. The rearrangement uses TRBV9 and TRBJ2-1, with TRBD2 identical over 8 bases. CDR1 is SGDLS and CDR2 is YYNGEE in the germline V gene. The trim removed 0 bases at V and 4 bases at J, leaving 3 bases unmatched. The CDR3 sequence is 15 residues long.

This chain uses TRBV7-9 with TRBJ2-7, with 7 bases identical to TRBD2. The CDR3 sequence is 13 residues long. Germline CDR1 is SEHNR and CDR2 is FQNEAQ (reference sequence). V gave up 5 bases and J gave up 2 bases; unmatched junction bases: 3. The DNA for the CDR3 is TGTGCCAGCAGCCCGAGCGGGGCCTACGAGCAGTACTTC. This codes for CASSPSGAYEQYF.

The chain uses TRBV4-1 and TRBJ2-7, with TRBD2 matching 11 bases. Germline trimming cut 0 bases from V and 1 base from J; bases unmatched to any gene: 8. The CDR3 length is 18 residues. In germline, CDR1 is MGHRA, CDR2 YSYEKL. This CDR3 is CASSQDFSSGRISYEQYF. The CDR3 DNA follows: TGCGCCAGCAGCCAAGATTTTTCTAGCGGGAGGATTTCCTACGAGCAGTACTTC.

This clonotype has ten or more counts. The rearrangement uses TRBV6-2 or TRBV6-3 and TRBJ2-1; 8 bases match TRBD2. V trimming: 6 bases; J trimming: 7 bases; junction bases outside the gene matches: 14. There are 16 residues in the CDR3. Germline assignment: CDR1 MNHEY and CDR2 SVGEGT. CDR3 sequence: CASSTPGLVGVNEQFF. Written as DNA, the CDR3 is TGTGCCAGCAGCACACCGGGACTAGTGGGGGTGAATGAGCAGTTCTTC.

This clonotype appeared many times. This chain links TRBV7-9 with TRBJ2-1; D is ambiguous. Trimming shortened V by 3 bases and J by 8 bases, and 5 bases separated the two germline ends. This CDR3 has 11 amino acids. Germline V gene lookup returns CDR1 SEHNR and CDR2 FQNEAQ (reference sequence). For the CDR3, the DNA is TGTGCCAGCAGCTTCCCAGATGAGCAGTTCTTC. It specifies CASSFPDEQFF.

This clonotype was seen ten or more times. The V gene is TRBV4-3, the J gene TRBJ2-5; D is perhaps TRBD1 or TRBD2 (6 bases each). Germline V gene lookup returns CDR1 LGHNA and CDR2 YSLEER. The CDR3 spans 16 residues. The V end lost 0 bases, the J end lost 2 bases, and 13 bases lay between the germline ends. The CDR3 loop is CASSQDGGHSQETQYF. CDR3 nucleotides: TGCGCCAGCAGCCAAGATGGGGGGCATTCTCAAGAGACCCAGTACTTC.

This clonotype was seen repeatedly, ten times or more. The chain couples TRBV7-9 to TRBJ2-1; D is uncertain. With 4 bases removed from V and 1 base from J, the gap between germline ends came to 5 bases. Per germline, CDR1 SEHNR and CDR2 FQNEAQ (reference sequence). This CDR3 comprises 13 residues. DNA of the CDR3: TGTGCCAGCAGCTCACAATCCTACAATGAGCAGTTCTTC. Protein sequence: CASSSQSYNEQFF. Drawing the rest from reference TRBV7-9 and TRBJ2-1, the complete variable domain is DTGVSQNPRHKITKRGQNVTFRCDPISEHNRLYWYRQTLGQGPEFLTYFQNEAQLEKSRLLSDRFSAERPKGSFSTLEIQRTEQGDSAMYLCASSSQSYNEQFFGPGTRLTVL.

This clonotype was recorded at least ten times. This chain links TRBV24-1 with TRBJ2-1; 10 bases line up with TRBD2. Per germline, CDR1 KGHDR and CDR2 SFDVKD. This CDR3 is built from 14 residues. The trim removed 9 bases at V and 5 bases at J, leaving 6 bases unmatched. In DNA, the CDR3 is TGTGCCACCCGGGGACTAGCGAAAGACAATGAGCAGTTCTTC. Its protein is CATRGLAKDNEQFF.

In DNA form, the CDR3 reads TGTGCCAGCAGGATAGGTCAGATAAGCTCCTACGAGCAGTACTTC. It encodes CASRIGQISSYEQYF. This rearrangement joins TRBV5-6 to TRBJ2-7; D is undetermined. V lost 5 bases to trimming and J lost 0 bases, with 15 bases between them. In germline, CDR1 is SGHDT, CDR2 YYEEEE. The CDR3 totals 15 residues.

As regards this clonotype: The final CDR3 position lacks the conserved phenylalanine or tryptophan, pointing to a likely read error. The V gene is TRBV7-9, the J gene TRBJ2-1; perhaps D is TRBD1 or TRBD2 (5 bases each). V was clipped by 9 bases and J by 13 bases, with 10 bases between them. Germline values: CDR1 SEHNR, CDR2 FQNEAQ (reference sequence). The CDR3 is 9 residues long. Written as DNA, the CDR3 is TGTGCCAGAGGGACGTTTCAGTTCTTA. This gives the protein CARGTFQFL.

This clonotype was recorded at least ten times. V is TRBV7-9 and J is TRBJ1-1; D not certain. Germline V lookup: CDR1 SEHNR, CDR2 FQNEAQ (reference sequence). The CDR3 spans 14 residues. The ends were cut back, 2 bases at V and 1 base at J, with 8 bases in the middle. This CDR3 reads CASSLYHGNTEAFF. DNA for the CDR3: TGTGCCAGCAGCTTATATCACGGGAACACTGAAGCTTTCTTT.

This clonotype was observed at least ten times. The rearrangement links TRBV11-2 to TRBJ2-7; TRBD2 matches at 14 bases. This CDR3 region has 16 residues. Germline V gives CDR1 SGHAT, CDR2 FQNNGV. V lost 5 bases, J lost 3 bases, and 6 bases stayed unmatched. CDR3 protein: CASSPGLAGGNYEQYF. The CDR3 DNA reads as TGTGCCAGCAGCCCCGGACTAGCGGGAGGTAACTACGAGCAGTACTTC.

Ten or more counts support this clonotype. The genes are TRBV20-1 and TRBJ2-1; 13 bases match TRBD2. The ends lost 3 bases at V and 1 base at J; junction bases unmatched: 9. Germline V gene data show CDR1 as DFQATT and CDR2 as SNEGSKA (reference sequence). CDR3 length: 18 residues. CDR3 amino acids: CSARGGLAGVGSYNEQFF. Here the CDR3 DNA reads TGCAGTGCTAGGGGTGGACTAGCGGGAGTAGGGTCCTACAATGAGCAGTTCTTC.

This clonotype was counted at least ten times. This chain links TRBV3-1 with TRBJ2-1; D possibly corresponds to TRBD1 (7 bases). Looked up from germline, CDR1 is LGHDT and CDR2 is YNNKEL (reference sequence). Trimming cost V 1 base and J 3 bases, with 16 bases left between them. The CDR3 covers 17 residues. CDR3 nucleotides: TGTGCCAGCAGCCAAGGGAGGGGACAGCGCCTCTACAATGAGCAGTTCTTC. This codes for CASSQGRGQRLYNEQFF.

This clonotype has ten or more counts. The CDR3 bases are TGTGCCAGCAGTTACCTAGCAGGGGACGTTGGGGGTACGCAGTATTTT. Encoded protein: CASSYLAGDVGGTQYF. The chain employs TRBV6-5 and TRBJ2-3; TRBD1 might be the D (6 bases). The CDR3 runs to 16 residues. From germline, CDR1 is MNHEY and CDR2 SVGAGI. The ends were cut back, 2 bases at V and 8 bases at J, with 20 bases in the middle.

This clonotype was seen only once. V usage is TRBV20-1 and J usage is TRBJ2-1, with 9 bases identical to TRBD2. The V gene end was trimmed by 2 bases and the J gene end by 5 bases; junction bases not matched to a gene: 7. Germline CDR1 and CDR2: DFQATT and SNEGSKA (reference sequence). The CDR3 loop spans 15 amino acids. CDR3 sequence reads: CSARRQLAGNNEQFF. The CDR3 DNA reads TGCAGTGCTAGACGCCAACTAGCGGGTAACAATGAGCAGTTCTTC.

This clonotype was seen at least ten times. The V call is TRBV20-1, the J call TRBJ2-1; 7 positions agree with TRBD2. V shed 4 bases and J 2 bases; nucleotides not matched to a gene: 8. The CDR3 contains 15 residues. Germline lookup yields CDR1 DFQATT and CDR2 SNEGSKA (reference sequence). CDR3: CSAKMSAGTYNEQFF. The DNA for the CDR3 is TGCAGTGCTAAAATGTCAGCGGGAACCTACAATGAGCAGTTCTTC.